Listed below are T cell receptor beta chains from one sample, sequenced in a study of T cells in Graves' hyperthyroidism and ophthalmopathy. TCRdb analysed the multiplex PCR reads with MiXCR anew, one entry per CDR3 protein. The repertoire holds approximately 370,000 distinct CDR3 sequences, with 17% as singletons. Material for sequencing was blood. The receptors come from a woman aged 25 to 39 with Graves' hyperthyroidism that later progressed to Graves' ophthalmopathy. Each CDR3 is given with its conserved first and last residue. A D gene is named only where the DNA matches it firmly. Some rows have no size entry. The others give once, few or many, or a class for an expanded clone.

D gene: TRBD2
J gene: TRBJ2-5
clone size: few
V gene: TRBV7-9
CDR3 length: 15
CDR3 DNA: TGTGCCAGCAGCATCGGGACTACCCAGGCGGAGACCCAGTACTTC
CDR3 protein: CASSIGTTQAETQYF

D gene: NA
J gene: TRBJ2-7
clone size: once
V gene: TRBV11-2
CDR3 length: 16
CDR3 DNA: TGTGCCAGCAGCACAGGCCGGGACGGAGGTTACTACGAGCAGTACTTC
CDR3 protein: CASSTGRDGGYYEQYF

D gene: NA
J gene: TRBJ2-7
clone size: many
V gene: TRBV18
CDR3 length: 16
CDR3 DNA: TGTGCCAGCTCACCGTTAGTCGGGACGGCTTCCTACGAGCAGTACTTC
CDR3 protein: CASSPLVGTASYEQYF

D gene: TRBD2
J gene: TRBJ2-5
clone size: many
V gene: TRBV6-7
CDR3 length: 16
CDR3 DNA: TGTGCCAGCATCTTTCCCGGGGGGAGTCGGTGTGAGACCCAGTACTTC
CDR3 protein: CASIFPGGSRCETQYF

D gene: NA
J gene: TRBJ1-1
clone size: NA
V gene: TRBV15
CDR3 length: 14
CDR3 DNA: TGTGCCACCAGCAGTCTGGGCCAGAACACTGAAGCTTTCTTT
CDR3 protein: CATSSLGQNTEAFF

D gene: TRBD2
J gene: TRBJ2-5
clone size: many
V gene: TRBV28
CDR3 length: 15
CDR3 DNA: TGTGCCAGCAGTACCTCTAGCGGGGGCGGAGAGACCCAGTACTTC
CDR3 protein: CASSTSSGGGETQYF

D gene: TRBD1
J gene: TRBJ1-4
clone size: few
V gene: TRBV28
CDR3 length: 15
CDR3 DNA: TGTGCCAGCAGCGAATCCGGGACAGGGGGGGAAAAGCTGTTTTTT
CDR3 protein: CASSESGTGGEKLFF

D gene: NA
J gene: TRBJ1-5
clone size: many
V gene: TRBV11-2
CDR3 length: 17
CDR3 DNA: TGTGCCAGCAGCTTAGGAATTTCGGGGCGTGGCAATCAGCCCCAGCATTTT
CDR3 protein: CASSLGISGRGNQPQHF

D gene: NA
J gene: TRBJ1-5
clone size: NA
V gene: TRBV11-2
CDR3 length: 16
CDR3 DNA: TGTGCCAGCAGCGCTGAAGGACAACTTAGCAATCAGCCCCAGCATTTT
CDR3 protein: CASSAEGQLSNQPQHF

D gene: NA
J gene: TRBJ2-1
clone size: many
V gene: TRBV19
CDR3 length: 14
CDR3 DNA: TGTGCCAGTAGTAACGGCGTCAGTTACAATGAGCAGTTCTTC
CDR3 protein: CASSNGVSYNEQFF

D gene: NA
J gene: TRBJ2-3
clone size: NA
V gene: TRBV10-2
CDR3 length: 16
CDR3 DNA: TGCGCCACCTCCCCCCGGGTAGCTGATAGCACAGATACGCAGTATTTT
CDR3 protein: CATSPRVADSTDTQYF

D gene: TRBD1
J gene: TRBJ2-1
clone size: many
V gene: TRBV10-3
CDR3 length: 14
CDR3 DNA: TGTGCCATCAGTACCGGGACAGCATACAATGAGCAGTTCTTC
CDR3 protein: CAISTGTAYNEQFF

D gene: NA
J gene: TRBJ1-6
clone size: NA
V gene: TRBV6-1
CDR3 length: 16
CDR3 DNA: TGTGCCAGCAGTTATTCCGAAAGCTCCTATAATTCACCCCTCCACTTT
CDR3 protein: CASSYSESSYNSPLHF

D gene: TRBD1
J gene: TRBJ2-2
clone size: many
V gene: TRBV5-1
CDR3 length: 17
CDR3 DNA: TGCGCCAGCAGCCACACCCCCCCGGGACAGGACACCGGGGAGCTGTTTTTT
CDR3 protein: CASSHTPPGQDTGELFF

D gene: NA
J gene: TRBJ2-7
clone size: NA
V gene: TRBV20-1
CDR3 length: 13
CDR3 DNA: TGCAGTGCTAGTTTACTAGTCAGCTACGAGCAGTACTTC
CDR3 protein: CSASLLVSYEQYF

D gene: NA
J gene: TRBJ1-3
clone size: NA
V gene: TRBV19
CDR3 length: 17
CDR3 DNA: TGTGCCAGTAGTTCGGAGGGGTTTGGCGGTCCTGGAAACACCATATATTTT
CDR3 protein: CASSSEGFGGPGNTIYF

D gene: NA
J gene: TRBJ1-2
clone size: many
V gene: TRBV5-1
CDR3 length: 14
CDR3 DNA: TGCGCCAGCAGCTTGTCTTCCCGGGAAGGAGGCTACACCTTC
CDR3 protein: CASSLSSREGGYTF

D gene: TRBD1
J gene: TRBJ1-5
clone size: NA
V gene: TRBV6-2/TRBV6-3
CDR3 length: 14
CDR3 DNA: TGTGCCAGCAGTGGACAGGGCGATAATCAGCCCCAGCATTTT
CDR3 protein: CASSGQGDNQPQHF

D gene: TRBD2
J gene: TRBJ2-3
clone size: many
V gene: TRBV28
CDR3 length: 15
CDR3 DNA: TGTGCCAGCAGTTCCCCTAGCGGGGGAGATTCTCCGCAGTATTTT
CDR3 protein: CASSSPSGGDSPQYF

D gene: TRBD1
J gene: TRBJ2-1
clone size: NA
V gene: TRBV5-4
CDR3 length: 18
CDR3 DNA: TGTGCCAGCAGCGCCGGGACAGGGCGGGTGATTGCATACAATGAGCAGTTCTTC
CDR3 protein: CASSAGTGRVIAYNEQFF

D gene: TRBD1
J gene: TRBJ1-2
clone size: many
V gene: TRBV2
CDR3 length: 14
CDR3 DNA: TGTGCCAGTCAGGGGGGGGATCCTAACTATGGCTACACCTTC
CDR3 protein: CASQGGDPNYGYTF